The 16 T cell receptor beta chains reported below all come from one sample, sequenced in a study of T cell changes during pregnancy in multiple sclerosis. The method was immunoSEQ multiplex PCR; TCRdb's version includes in-frame clones alone and lacks a portion of them. Of approximately 100,000 clones listed, around 92% are singletons. The sample was peripheral blood, taken in the third trimester of pregnancy. These receptors were taken from a female donor with multiple sclerosis, enrolled in a pregnancy study.

This clone came up once. The rearrangement joins TRBV9 to TRBJ2-3; D is possibly TRBD1 (5 bases). Germline-derived CDR1 and CDR2 are SGDLS and YYNGEE. The V end was cut by 3 bases, the J end by 2 bases, with 7 bases between. This CDR3 is 13 amino acids long. The CDR3 DNA follows: TGTGCCAGCAGCGAGGACAACACAGATACGCAGTATTTT. Its protein product is CASSEDNTDTQYF.

This chain uses TRBV5-4 with TRBJ2-7; the match to TRBD2 covers 7 bases. The CDR3 has 13 amino acids. Germline assignment: CDR1 SGHNT and CDR2 YYREEE (reference sequence). V dropped 7 bases and J dropped 3; count of bases not matched to a gene: 7. In nucleotides, the CDR3 is TGTGCCAGCGGCGGGAGTCAGAGCTACGAGCAGTACTTC. It yields the protein CASGGSQSYEQYF.

J is TRBJ2-1 and V is TRBV9, with a possible D match to TRBD2 (6 bases). CDR3 length equals 20 residues. The germline V gene has CDR1 SGDLS and CDR2 YYNGEE. Trimming removed 0 bases from V and 1 base from J, with 23 bases in between. CDR3 residues: CASSVAVGGLKIPSYNEQFF. The CDR3 DNA reads TGTGCCAGCAGCGTAGCGGTTGGGGGGTTAAAAATCCCTTCCTACAATGAGCAGTTCTTC.

CDR3 DNA: TGTGCCAGCAGTTCCCGGGACAGGCCATACACTGAAGCTTTCTTT. This sequence encodes CASSSRDRPYTEAFF. This chain uses TRBV28 with TRBJ1-1; 8 bases map to TRBD1. The CDR3 has 15 residues. Germline V CDR1 and CDR2: MDHEN, SYDVKM. V dropped 4 bases and J dropped 3; count of bases not matched to a gene: 7.

The rearrangement uses TRBV5-8 and TRBJ2-7, with D perhaps matching TRBD1 (5 bases). Deletions cut 2 bases from V and 6 bases from J, with 9 bases between. CDR3 length equals 12 residues. CDR1 is SGHTS and CDR2 is YDEGEE in the germline V gene. DNA for the CDR3: TGTGCCAGCAGCTTCACAGGAACCGAGCAGTACTTC. The encoded protein is CASSFTGTEQYF.

In its sample, this clone was seen once. This rearrangement joins TRBV5-5 to TRBJ1-1; D possibly corresponds to TRBD1 (6 bases). The ends were cut back, 0 bases at V and 4 bases at J, with 7 bases in the middle. Germline CDR1 reads SGHKS; CDR2 reads YYEKEE (reference sequence). The CDR3 length is 13 residues. The CDR3 protein is CASSLAGATEAFF. In DNA, the CDR3 is TGTGCCAGCAGCTTGGCAGGGGCCACTGAAGCTTTCTTT.

The chain joins TRBV27 to TRBJ2-6; possibly TRBD1 for D (7 bases). This CDR3 is 14 amino acids long. Germline CDR1 MNHEY, CDR2 SMNVEV (reference sequence). Trimming took off 5 bases at V and 11 bases at J, with 16 bases between the two ends. In nucleotides, the CDR3 is TGTGCCAGCAGTCTTAACAGGGGAGGAGACGTCCTGACTTTC. This sequence encodes CASSLNRGGDVLTF.

The chain has TRBV5-1 and TRBJ2-2, with 10 bases lining up with TRBD2. The J segment lost 1 base and the V segment lost 4 bases, leaving 7 bases of the junction unmatched. CDR3 length: 17 amino acids. The V gene's germline CDR1 is SGHRS and CDR2 YFSETQ. CDR3: CASSRWASGRNTGELFF. The CDR3 bases are TGCGCCAGCAGCAGATGGGCTAGCGGGAGGAACACCGGGGAGCTGTTTTTT. The variable domain in full, with the rest retrieved from reference TRBV5-1 and TRBJ2-2, is KAGVTQTPRYLIKTRGQQVTLSCSPISGHRSVSWYQQTPGQGLQFLFEYFSETQRNKGNFPGRFSGRQFSNSRSEMNVSTLELGDSALYLCASSRWASGRNTGELFFGEGSRLTVL.

This clone came up once. The CDR3 DNA reads TGTGCCAGCAGCGTATCCGGGACAGGGACAAATGAGCAGTTCTTC. Protein product: CASSVSGTGTNEQFF. The chain carries TRBV9 and TRBJ2-1; 9 positions agree with TRBD1. CDR1 and CDR2 (germline): SGDLS, YYNGEE. The CDR3 runs 15 residues. Trimming cost V 1 base and J 7 bases; bases outside gene matches: 6.

The V call is TRBV2, the J call TRBJ1-1; 7 bases are shared with TRBD1. V trimming: 8 bases; J trimming: 0 bases; junction bases outside the gene matches: 3. CDR1 and CDR2 from the germline V gene are SNHLY and FYNNEI. The CDR3 spans 13 residues. The CDR3 region has the DNA TGTGCCAGCCGACAGGGACTGAACACTGAAGCTTTCTTT. It codes for CASRQGLNTEAFF.

The chain joins TRBV27 to TRBJ2-7; 14 nucleotides match TRBD2. V was clipped by 5 bases and J by 3 bases; unmatched bases: 15. Per germline, CDR1 MNHEY and CDR2 SMNVEV (reference sequence). The CDR3 has 19 amino acids. The CDR3 spells CASSLKHGGLAGVIYEQYF. In DNA, the CDR3 is TGTGCCAGCAGTCTTAAGCATGGGGGACTAGCGGGAGTTATCTACGAGCAGTACTTC.

This rearrangement joins TRBV11-2 to TRBJ2-7; 10 bases fit TRBD2. Losses at the gene ends were 8 bases for V and 5 bases for J; bases not matched to a gene: 9. There are 14 residues in the CDR3. Germline-derived CDR1 and CDR2 are SGHAT and FQNNGV. CDR3 in DNA: TGTGCCAGCCGGACTTGGACTAGCGGCCACGAGCAGTACTTC. Encoded protein: CASRTWTSGHEQYF.

J is TRBJ1-1 and V is TRBV30; weak D call: TRBD1 (6 bases). In germline, CDR1 is GTSNPN, CDR2 SVGIG (reference sequence). V lost 2 bases and J lost 5, with 12 bases in between. This CDR3 comprises 13 residues. The CDR3 nucleotides are TGTGCCTGGAGTCGGCGGGGGGCTACTGAAGCTTTCTTT. The encoded protein is CAWSRRGATEAFF.

The gene calls are TRBV6-5 and TRBJ2-7; tentatively, D is TRBD1 (6 bases). Germline CDR1 is MNHEY and CDR2 is SVGAGI. There are 15 residues in the CDR3. V lost 2 bases and J lost 4, with 15 bases in between. The CDR3 DNA reads as TGTGCCAGCAGTTACACCTCGGACAGAAATTACGAGCAGTACTTC. It yields the protein CASSYTSDRNYEQYF.

The chain uses TRBV7-2 and TRBJ2-3; D is perhaps TRBD2 (6 bases). V was cut by 3 bases and J by 0 bases, with 10 bases left in between. CDR1 and CDR2 (germline): SGHTA, FQGNSA. The CDR3 totals 15 residues. CDR3: CASSFRGSSTDTQYF. The CDR3, as DNA: TGTGCCAGCAGCTTCCGGGGGAGTAGCACAGATACGCAGTATTTT.

This clone came up a few times. The V and J genes are TRBV11-2 and TRBJ2-7; weak D call: TRBD2 (6 bases). The germline gives CDR1 SGHAT, CDR2 FQNNGV. The CDR3 loop spans 12 amino acids. V lost 5 bases to trimming and J lost 7 bases, with 12 bases between them. CDR3 DNA sequence: TGTGCCAGCAGCCTGACGGGGGTTGAGCAGTACTTC. Translation gives CASSLTGVEQYF.